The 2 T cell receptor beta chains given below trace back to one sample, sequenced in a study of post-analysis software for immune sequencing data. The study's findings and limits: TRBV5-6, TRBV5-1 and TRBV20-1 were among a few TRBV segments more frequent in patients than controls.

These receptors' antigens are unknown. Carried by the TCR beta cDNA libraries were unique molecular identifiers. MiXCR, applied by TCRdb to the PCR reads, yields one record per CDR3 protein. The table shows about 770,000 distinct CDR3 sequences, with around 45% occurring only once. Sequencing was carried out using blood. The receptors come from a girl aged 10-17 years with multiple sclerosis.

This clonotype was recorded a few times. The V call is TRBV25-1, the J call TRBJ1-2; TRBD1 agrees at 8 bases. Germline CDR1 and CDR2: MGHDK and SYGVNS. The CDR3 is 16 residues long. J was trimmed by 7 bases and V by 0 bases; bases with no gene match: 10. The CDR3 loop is CASSEYAPDRVGGYTF. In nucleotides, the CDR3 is TGTGCCAGCAGTGAATATGCTCCGGACAGGGTGGGTGGCTACACCTTC.

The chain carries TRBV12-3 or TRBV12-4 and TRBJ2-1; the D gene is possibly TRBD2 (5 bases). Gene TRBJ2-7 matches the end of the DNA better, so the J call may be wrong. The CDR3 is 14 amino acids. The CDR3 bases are TGTGCCAGCAGTTTGGCGAACGGGGTTAATGAGCAGTACTTC. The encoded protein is CASSLANGVNEQYF.